This entry features one T cell receptor beta chain sequence. In its sample, this clone was seen once. No antigen is known for it. No base quality values were provided; no much bigger clone lies one nucleotide off. TCRbeta CDR3 regions were amplified from genomic DNA using the immunoSEQ Assay, a bias-controlled multiplex PCR. Regarding the original processing steps: Nucleated cell counts per sample were estimated from amplification of reference gene primers within the assay. Sequence reads were collapsed and filtered to measure the absolute abundance of every unique TCRbeta CDR3 rearrangement. For each sample, productive Simpson clonality was calculated as the square root of Simpson's diversity index across productive rearrangements. Not all clones reach the TCRdb copy of this immuneACCESS table, which keeps in-frame sequences only. Checked studies attribute under half of the gap to unresolved V genes and leave the rest unexplained. From that table come the V and J calls and clone size; the DNA was used to work out D and trimming. For this sample there are 25,000 to 40,000 clones; around 91% appear just once. Over 0.95% of the sample lies in the top ten.

This sample was included in a study of blood T cell repertoires in COVID-19 (dated by TCRdb to about 2020). About the investigation overall: The collaborator samples originated in the United States, Italy and Spain and spanned the acute and convalescent phases of COVID-19. The material from the prospective study consisted of cDNA or gDNA derived from T cells, B-cell-depleted T cells, or PBMCs. Deeply sampled blood TCRbeta repertoires from subjects exposed to, actively infected with, or recovered from COVID-19 were included in the dataset. The repertoires were released in a freely available public database meant as a resource for research on the immune response to SARS-CoV-2. Samples were obtained from the ongoing ImmuneRACE study (first 160 participants) and from 1,254 subjects provided by 6 global collaborators. Sample metadata almost always included a de-identified subject ID, COVID-19 status, age in years and sex. Where available, HLA class I and class II types were taken from metadata supplied by the sample provider and were not determined by assay-based typing.

The collaborating institutions used their own protocols to collect whole blood in K2EDTA tubes. For TCRbeta analysis, collaborator samples were shipped as frozen whole blood, as isolated PBMCs, or as DNA extracted from either sample type. The paper as a whole reports these results and caveats: The quantity of clinical and demographic metadata differed by source and by participant and was supplied without curation.

The receptor was derived from a man aged 65 to 85 with active or convalescent COVID-19. The sequenced sample consisted of peripheral blood.

The CDR3 corresponds to CASSLGGIDGYTF. The DNA reads TGTGCCAGCAGTTTGGGGGGTATCGATGGCTACACCTTC. The chain joins TRBV28 to TRBJ1-2, with TRBD1 tentatively as D gene (5 bases match). The CDR3 contains 13 residues, cysteine and phenylalanine counted. Only the CDR3 region is kept as DNA, spanning 39 bases read in frame from base 1. CDR1 and CDR2 were assigned from the germline V gene as MDHEN and SYDVKM. V is clipped by 3 bases and J by 6 bases, and the sequence between their germline boundaries is 11 bases long.